These T cell receptor beta chains were read from a single sample in a study of cytomegalovirus exposure and HLA in healthy donors. Profiling relied on immunoSEQ multiplex PCR, and the TCRdb table lists in-frame clones only, not all of them. In the table there are under 250,000 clones, 82% of which are singletons. Sequencing was carried out using PBMCs. Receptor source: a woman aged 40 to 49 in good health and CMV-seronegative. CDR3s include the opening cysteine and the closing phenylalanine or tryptophan. Each record gives: J gene, V gene, clone size, D gene, CDR3 protein, CDR3 DNA. D genes are given only for firm matches. Expanded clones are given a class, and other clones once, few, many or no size at all.

>TRBJ2-3|TRBV19|.|TRBD2
CASNPSRTSRSQYF
TGTGCCAGTAACCCCTCCCGGACTAGCAGATCGCAGTATTTT
>TRBJ2-5|TRBV19|few|TRBD1
CASAENRGIRQETQYF
TGTGCCAGTGCAGAAAACAGGGGGATCCGCCAAGAGACCCAGTACTTC
>TRBJ2-7|TRBV11-1|few|.
CASSEMGQSVYEQYF
TGTGCCAGCAGCGAGATGGGGCAATCAGTCTACGAGCAGTACTTC
>TRBJ2-1|TRBV7-8|few|TRBD2
CASSSQRGAGRNEQFF
TGTGCCAGCAGCTCCCAGCGGGGGGCGGGACGTAATGAGCAGTTCTTC
>TRBJ1-6|TRBV6-6|.|.
CASNRAGRNSPLHF
TGTGCCAGTAATAGGGCGGGGAGGAATTCACCCCTCCACTTT
>TRBJ2-1|TRBV27|once|TRBD2
CASSRKAGGPVAKQFF
TGTGCCAGCAGTAGGAAAGCGGGAGGGCCCGTGGCGAAGCAGTTCTTC
>TRBJ2-3|TRBV6-4|few|.
CASSDRQGGVDTQYF
TGTGCCAGCAGTGACCGGCAGGGGGGTGTAGATACGCAGTATTTT
>TRBJ2-6|TRBV19|.|TRBD2
CASSSGGSGANVLTF
TGTGCCAGTAGTAGCGGGGGTTCGGGGGCCAACGTCCTGACTTTC
>TRBJ2-7|TRBV7-8|.|TRBD1
CASSYLPTGSSYEQYF
TGTGCCAGCAGTTATCTACCGACAGGGAGTTCCTACGAGCAGTACTTC
>TRBJ1-1|TRBV11-2|.|TRBD1
CASSFTNRGLNTEAFF
TGTGCCAGCAGCTTCACGAACAGGGGACTGAACACTGAAGCTTTCTTT
>TRBJ1-1|TRBV5-1|few|.
CASSHGTPVSNTEAFF
TGCGCCAGCAGCCACGGGACTCCCGTATCAAACACTGAAGCTTTCTTT
>TRBJ2-2|TRBV11-2|.|TRBD1
CASSATGANTGELFF
TGTGCCAGCAGCGCGACAGGGGCGAACACCGGGGAGCTGTTTTTT
>TRBJ1-2|TRBV27|.|.
CASSLQGRLYGYTF
TGTGCCAGCAGTTTGCAGGGCCGCCTCTATGGCTACACCTTC
>TRBJ1-1|TRBV19|.|TRBD1
CASSIASRGHAEAFF
TGTGCCAGTAGTATAGCCAGCAGGGGGCACGCTGAAGCTTTCTTT
>TRBJ2-7|TRBV20-1|few|.
CSASQGYEQYF
TGCAGTGCTAGCCAGGGGTACGAGCAGTACTTC
>TRBJ2-3|TRBV5-1|.|.
CASTMGDTTDTQYF
TGCGCCAGCACGATGGGGGACACCACAGATACGCAGTATTTT
>TRBJ2-7|TRBV27|.|.
CASSPRSTGYEQYF
TGTGCCAGCAGCCCCCGATCCACGGGCTACGAGCAGTACTTC
>TRBJ2-7|TRBV18|.|TRBD1
CASSPKTGNSYEQYF
TGTGCCAGCTCACCGAAGACAGGGAACTCCTACGAGCAGTACTTC
>TRBJ2-5|TRBV5-1|once|.
CASSLGWEIRETQYF
TGCGCCAGCAGCTTGGGGTGGGAGATCCGCGAGACCCAGTACTTC
>TRBJ2-7|TRBV10-3|.|TRBD1
CAISTTGGRGEQYF
TGTGCCATCAGCACAACAGGGGGCCGAGGCGAGCAGTACTTC
>TRBJ1-5|TRBV27|few|.
CASSLAGYSNQPQHF
TGTGCCAGCAGTTTAGCCGGTTATAGCAATCAGCCCCAGCATTTT
>TRBJ2-5|TRBV10-1|.|.
CASSESIQGGRETQYF
TGCGCCAGCAGTGAGTCAATTCAGGGAGGCAGGGAGACCCAGTACTTC
>TRBJ1-1|TRBV19|.|TRBD1
CASREGTGAGGGGGTEAFF
TGTGCCAGTAGGGAAGGGACAGGGGCTGGCGGTGGTGGTGGCACTGAAGCTTTCTTT
>TRBJ2-5|TRBV4-2|.|.
CASSHSSTQQGQETQYF
TGTGCCAGCAGCCATTCTTCAACCCAGCAGGGGCAAGAGACCCAGTACTTC
>TRBJ1-2|TRBV6-1|.|.
CASSVSNYGYTF
TGTGCCAGCAGTGTGAGTAATTATGGCTACACCTTC
>TRBJ2-3|TRBV28|.|.
CASSLWGGSADTQYF
TGTGCCAGCAGTTTATGGGGGGGATCGGCAGATACGCAGTATTTT
>TRBJ2-7|TRBV27|.|.
CASSPWGGATYEQYF
TGTGCCAGCAGTCCCTGGGGGGGGGCAACCTACGAGCAGTACTTC
>TRBJ2-2|TRBV5-1|.|TRBD1
CASSLGLDREKNTGELFF
TGCGCCAGCAGCCTAGGTTTGGACAGGGAGAAGAACACCGGGGAGCTGTTTTTT
>TRBJ2-3|TRBV5-1|.|.
CASSLGQLPDTQYF
TGCGCCAGCAGCTTGGGCCAACTCCCCGATACGCAGTATTTT
>TRBJ1-4|TRBV15|.|.
CATSRESRATNEKLFF
TGTGCCACCAGCAGAGAATCCAGGGCAACTAATGAAAAACTGTTTTTT
>TRBJ2-2|TRBV30|.|.
CAWSVTPGNTGELFF
TGTGCCTGGAGTGTGACACCTGGAAACACCGGGGAGCTGTTTTTT
>TRBJ2-1|TRBV5-1|.|TRBD2
CASSLLAERGNEQFF
TGCGCCAGCAGCCTACTAGCGGAGAGGGGCAATGAGCAGTTCTTC
>TRBJ1-5|TRBV18|.|.
CASSPLEGGAGQPQHF
TGTGCCAGCTCACCATTGGAGGGAGGGGCGGGTCAGCCCCAGCATTTT
>TRBJ1-2|TRBV5-1|.|.
CASSLAAGDGYTF
TGCGCCAGCAGCTTGGCGGCAGGGGATGGCTACACCTTC
>TRBJ2-1|TRBV27|.|TRBD2
CASSTWTSGRGSYNEQFF
TGTGCCAGCAGTACTTGGACTAGCGGGAGGGGATCCTACAATGAGCAGTTCTTC
>TRBJ2-7|TRBV28|.|.
CASSTAGGYEQYF
TGTGCCAGCAGCACGGCAGGGGGGTACGAGCAGTACTTC
>TRBJ1-2|TRBV11-2|.|TRBD1
CASSLATPTGAGYTF
TGTGCCAGCAGCCTAGCCACACCTACAGGGGCTGGCTACACCTTC
>TRBJ2-3|TRBV7-7|.|TRBD2
CASSLDPSGTDTQYF
TGTGCCAGCAGCTTAGATCCTAGCGGGACCGATACGCAGTATTTT
>TRBJ2-7|TRBV6-5|.|.
CASSNGDYEQYF
TGTGCCAGCAGTAACGGGGACTACGAGCAGTACTTC
>TRBJ1-2|TRBV30|.|.
CAWPRGDHYGYTF
TGTGCCTGGCCTCGGGGGGACCACTATGGCTACACCTTC
>TRBJ2-1|TRBV10-1|.|.
CASSGGTAISYNEQFF
TGCGCCAGCAGTGGAGGAACCGCGATCTCCTACAATGAGCAGTTCTTC
>TRBJ1-5|TRBV6-6|once|TRBD1
CASSSTDRGMNQPQHF
TGTGCCAGCAGTTCAACTGACAGGGGGATGAATCAGCCCCAGCATTTT
>TRBJ1-5|TRBV5-1|.|TRBD1
CASSFTGESNQPQHF
TGCGCCAGCAGCTTTACAGGGGAAAGCAATCAGCCCCAGCATTTT
>TRBJ1-2|TRBV30|.|.
CAWSPGGVVGYTF
TGTGCCTGGAGTCCGGGAGGGGTCGTAGGCTACACCTTC
>TRBJ2-7|TRBV5-1|.|TRBD1
CASSRGQGAEQYF
TGCGCCAGCAGCCGGGGACAGGGAGCCGAGCAGTACTTC
>TRBJ2-7|TRBV7-9|once|TRBD2
CASSLPGLGTYEQYF
TGTGCCAGCAGCTTACCGGGACTAGGTACCTACGAGCAGTACTTC
>TRBJ1-1|TRBV5-1|.|.
CASSLVGGATTEAFF
TGCGCCAGCAGCTTGGTCGGGGGAGCAACCACTGAAGCTTTCTTT
>TRBJ2-7|TRBV28|.|.
CASSLRLSNEQYF
TGTGCCAGCAGTCTACGCCTGAGCAACGAGCAGTACTTC